Listed below are T cell receptor beta chains from one sample, sequenced in a study of OX40 agonist ivuxolimab in advanced cancers. TCRdb keeps only in-frame clones here, not all; method: immunoSEQ multiplex PCR. This table has tens of thousands of clones, around 83% appearing once. Material: CD4+ or CD8+ T cells sorted from blood, obtained in a trial of the OX40 agonist ivuxolimab. These receptors were collected from an adult with an advanced solid tumor such as melanoma, head and neck, liver or kidney cancer. CDR3s include the opening cysteine and the closing phenylalanine or tryptophan. A D gene is named only where the DNA matches it firmly. Clone size is not always given. Where it is, it says once, few, many or a class for expanded clones.

.	TRBV2	.	TRBJ2-7	TGTGCCAGCAGATCAGGCTTGTTATCCTACGAGCAGTACTTC	CASRSGLLSYEQYF
.	TRBV6-4	.	TRBJ1-2	TGTGCCAGCCCCGAGTTGGCGGAAAGCCACTATGGCTACACCTTC	CASPELAESHYGYTF
.	TRBV5-1	.	TRBJ2-7	TGCGCCAGCACCGATGGGGGCGAGCAGTACTTC	CASTDGGEQYF
once	TRBV6-6	.	TRBJ1-5	TGTGCCAGCAGTTACACTGTTTCTAGCAATCAGCCCCAGCATTTT	CASSYTVSSNQPQHF
.	TRBV7-2	.	TRBJ1-2	TGTGCCAGCAGCCGAGGCCCCCTTGACGGTGGCTACACCTTC	CASSRGPLDGGYTF
.	TRBV6-1	.	TRBJ2-6	TGTGCCAGCCAATCAGGCCTCTTCGGGGCCAACGTCCTGACTTTC	CASQSGLFGANVLTF
few	TRBV7-2	TRBD1	TRBJ1-1	TGTGCCAGCAGCTTTCTGGGACAGGGCAATGGTGAAGCTTTCTTT	CASSFLGQGNGEAFF
once	TRBV4-1	.	TRBJ2-3	TGCGCCAGCAGCCAAAAGGGCACAGATACGCAGTATTTT	CASSQKGTDTQYF
.	TRBV7-9	.	TRBJ1-1	TGTGCCAGCAGCTTAGCGGGTCCGGGGACTGAAGCTTTCTTT	CASSLAGPGTEAFF
.	TRBV5-6	TRBD1	TRBJ1-1	TGTGCCAGCAGCCCCATTTCAGGGGGTAACACTGAAGCTTTCTTT	CASSPISGGNTEAFF
.	TRBV4-1	.	TRBJ1-5	TGCGCCAGCAGCCAAACGAGGGAGCGGGGCAATCAGCCCCAGCATTTT	CASSQTRERGNQPQHF
few	TRBV7-9	.	TRBJ2-7	TGTGCCAGCAGCTTAGGCGACGAGCAGTACTTC	CASSLGDEQYF
.	TRBV19	.	TRBJ1-1	TGTGCCAGTAGTCCTCCCGGCAGGGGGAACACTGAAGCTTTCTTT	CASSPPGRGNTEAFF
.	TRBV7-9	.	TRBJ1-4	TGTGCCAGCAGCTCCCCGTACGGCGGGAGGAATGAAAAACTGTTTTTT	CASSSPYGGRNEKLFF
.	TRBV7-2	.	TRBJ1-1	TGTGCCAGCAGCTGGGGCGGTAACACTGAAGCTTTCTTT	CASSWGGNTEAFF
.	TRBV7-6	.	TRBJ1-4	TGTGCCAGCAGCTTACGCGGGGAATTATATGAAAAACTGTTTTTT	CASSLRGELYEKLFF
.	TRBV6-1	.	TRBJ1-4	TGTGCCAGCAACCAGGGAGGTTGGGAAAAACTGTTTTTT	CASNQGGWEKLFF
.	TRBV7-2	.	TRBJ2-7	TGTGCCAGCAGCTTAGCGTCGGGTTTCTACGAGCAGTACTTC	CASSLASGFYEQYF
.	TRBV7-2	.	TRBJ1-4	TGTGCCAGCAGTTGGGGAAGCTCTAATGAAAAACTGTTTTTT	CASSWGSSNEKLFF
.	TRBV19	.	TRBJ1-4	TGTGCCAGTAGTATTTCTCTGTACGGTAATGAAAAACTGTTTTTT	CASSISLYGNEKLFF
.	TRBV19	TRBD1	TRBJ1-2	TGTGCCAGTAGTATCACGATTGGACAGGGTCAGTTTGGCTACACCTTC	CASSITIGQGQFGYTF
.	TRBV6-5	TRBD1	TRBJ2-7	TGTGCCAGCAGGGGACAGGAACTATACGAGCAGTACTTC	CASRGQELYEQYF
.	TRBV5-6	TRBD2	TRBJ2-1	TGTGCCAGCAGCGCCCCCTTCTCTAGCGGGGGGCGGTACAATGAGCAGTTCTTC	CASSAPFSSGGRYNEQFF
.	TRBV11-2	TRBD1	TRBJ1-6	TGTGCCAGCAGCTTACGGACAGGGGGTTCCTGGACCAATTCACCCCTCCACTTT	CASSLRTGGSWTNSPLHF
.	TRBV29-1	.	TRBJ1-1	TGCAGCGTTGGGTCGGACGAGCTACACACTGAAGCTTTCTTT	CSVGSDELHTEAFF
.	TRBV5-1	TRBD2	TRBJ2-7	TGCGCCAGCAGCATCGGGCATACTAGCGGGGGCTACGAGCAGTACTTC	CASSIGHTSGGYEQYF
.	TRBV2	.	TRBJ2-1	TGTGCCAGCAGTGGGCAGGTCGTAGGCAATGAGCAGTTCTTC	CASSGQVVGNEQFF
.	TRBV10-3	TRBD1	TRBJ2-7	TGTGCCATCCGAGCCGCCGGGACAGGGGGCTACGAGCAGTACTTC	CAIRAAGTGGYEQYF
.	TRBV6-5	.	TRBJ1-1	TGTGCCAGCAGTTACTCGAGGACCAACACTGAAGCTTTCTTT	CASSYSRTNTEAFF
.	TRBV6-5	.	TRBJ1-5	TGTGCCAGCAGTTACATAGGCAATCAGCCCCAGCATTTT	CASSYIGNQPQHF
.	TRBV7-6	.	TRBJ1-5	TGTGCCAGCAGCCGACCCCTTAGCAATCAGCCCCAGCATTTT	CASSRPLSNQPQHF
.	TRBV11-2	.	TRBJ1-1	TGTGCCAGCAGCTTAGGGACAGACACTGAAGCTTTCTTT	CASSLGTDTEAFF
.	TRBV18	.	TRBJ2-2	TGTGCCAGCTCACCGGCCACCACCGGGGAGCTGTTTTTT	CASSPATTGELFF
.	TRBV4-1	TRBD1	TRBJ1-2	TGCGCCAGCAGCCAAGCTCTATCTGGACAGGGTGTACATGGCTACACCTTC	CASSQALSGQGVHGYTF
once	TRBV2	.	TRBJ1-4	TGTGCCAGCACCTATGGGCGGAAGAATGAAAAACTGTTTTTT	CASTYGRKNEKLFF
.	TRBV6-6	TRBD1	TRBJ1-1	TGTGCCAGCAGGCAAGACAGGGGGGGAGCTTTCTTT	CASRQDRGGAFF
.	TRBV7-2	.	TRBJ1-5	TGTGCCAGCAGCTTAGCCCAGGGCCTGGGGCAGCCCCAGCATTTT	CASSLAQGLGQPQHF
.	TRBV9	TRBD1	TRBJ1-3	TGTGCCAGCAGCGCGGAACCGGGACAGGGGTTTGCTGGAAACACCATATATTTT	CASSAEPGQGFAGNTIYF
.	TRBV4-1	.	TRBJ2-3	TGCGCCAGCAGCGTACAACAGGCCCGGGTGGCAGATACGCAGTATTTT	CASSVQQARVADTQYF
.	TRBV18	.	TRBJ1-5	TGTGCCAGCTCACCACTGGACGGGGACAATCAGCCCCAGCATTTT	CASSPLDGDNQPQHF
once	TRBV25-1	TRBD1	TRBJ2-7	TGTGCCAGCAGTGCCACAGGGGGCGGCAGCTCCTACGAGCAGTACTTC	CASSATGGGSSYEQYF
.	TRBV2	.	TRBJ1-1	TGTGCCAGCAGTGAAAGGGAGAACACTGAAGCTTTCTTT	CASSERENTEAFF
.	TRBV7-2	TRBD2	TRBJ2-7	TGTGCCAGCAGCTTAGGACTAGCGGGGGCCTCCTACGAGCAGTACTTC	CASSLGLAGASYEQYF